The 15 T cell receptor beta chains reported below all come from one sample, sequenced in a study of shared clonotypes between healthy human individuals. The naive CD8 subset, CD45RO-negative cells positively selected for CCR7, excluded terminally differentiated effector memory CD45RA+ cells. TCRdb's copy holds only in-frame clones and misses some; the assay was immunoSEQ multiplex PCR. The table shows about 2.1 million clones, with around 93% occurring only once. Material: naive CD8+ T cells from PBMCs. The source of these receptors is a man aged 18 to 29 in good health. Some clones in this sample may be carry-over from other donors' samples.

The rearrangement uses TRBV7-5 and TRBJ1-4. TRBV7-5 is a pseudogene locus. The CDR3 loop spans 16 amino acids. The CDR3 DNA reads TGTGTCAGAAGCTCTGGGGGAGGCAGGGCTAATGAAAAACTGTTTTTT. It translates to CVRSSGGGRANEKLFF.

The chain is built from TRBV6-5 and TRBJ2-3, with 11 bases matching TRBD2. J was trimmed by 7 bases and V by 6 bases; bases with no gene match: 9. Germline V gene lookup returns CDR1 MNHEY and CDR2 SVGAGI. The CDR3 runs 15 residues. The chain's CDR3 is CASSYTGTSGHTQYF. Here the CDR3 DNA reads TGTGCCAGCAGCTACACCGGGACTAGCGGACATACGCAGTATTTT.

The rearrangement links TRBV11-2 to TRBJ2-7; D is uncertain. CDR1 is SGHAT, CDR2 FQNNGV, per germline. The ends were cut back, 1 base at V and 5 bases at J, with 9 bases in the middle. CDR3 length equals 13 residues. CDR3 nucleotides: TGTGCCAGCAGCTTAGGGATTTCCCACGAGCAGTACTTC. It codes for CASSLGISHEQYF.

In DNA form, the CDR3 reads TGTGCCACCAGCAGAGTTATTCGGACTAGCGAGCGCACAGATACGCAGTATTTT. It specifies CATSRVIRTSERTDTQYF. This chain joins TRBV15 and TRBJ2-3; 9 bases fit TRBD2. Losses at the gene ends were 1 base for V and 1 base for J; bases not matched to a gene: 9. In germline, CDR1 is LNHNV, CDR2 YYDKDF (reference sequence). The CDR3 consists of 18 residues.

As to this clone: The junction and the germline gene differ at one end; a read error may be behind it. The genes are TRBV2 and TRBJ2-7; 14 nucleotides line up with TRBD2. This CDR3 comprises 14 residues. CDR1 SNHLY and CDR2 FYNNEI come from the germline V gene. CDR3 nucleotide sequence: TGTGCCAGCAGTGACGGGACTAGCGGGAGCGGGGCATCTTTC. This gives the protein CASSDGTSGSGASF.

This chain links TRBV10-3 with TRBJ2-1; 9 nucleotides match TRBD1. The V gene end was trimmed by 4 bases and the J gene end by 9 bases; junction bases not matched to a gene: 13. The germline V gene has CDR1 ENHRY and CDR2 SYGVKD. This CDR3 has 16 residues. Here the CDR3 DNA reads TGTGCCATCAGTGGATACCCGGGACAGGGAGGTGGTGAGCAGTTCTTC. It encodes CAISGYPGQGGGEQFF.

The chain recombines TRBV27 with TRBJ2-1; D might be TRBD2 (5 bases). The V and J ends lost 5 bases and 0 bases respectively, with 14 bases between them. This CDR3 is built from 16 residues. The germline CDR1 and CDR2 sequences are MNHEY and SMNVEV (reference sequence). DNA for the CDR3: TGTGCCAGCAGTCCGTCAAGCGGCCCCTCCTACAATGAGCAGTTCTTC. It is translated as CASSPSSGPSYNEQFF.

The rearrangement links TRBV27 to TRBJ2-7; 10 bases are a match to TRBD1. Germline V CDR1 and CDR2: MNHEY, SMNVEV (reference sequence). The length of the CDR3 is 14 residues. Trimming cost V 6 bases and J 9 bases; bases outside gene matches: 11. The CDR3 protein is CASSHRTGGMVQYF. Written as DNA, the CDR3 is TGTGCCAGCAGCCATCGGACAGGGGGGATGGTGCAGTACTTC.

The chain joins TRBV25-1 to TRBJ1-1; 7 bases are a match to TRBD1. There are 14 residues in the CDR3. Germline V gives CDR1 MGHDK, CDR2 SYGVNS. V lost 3 bases to trimming and J lost 11 bases; unmatched junction nucleotides: 12. CDR3 sequence reads: CASSELGQSHRAFF. CDR3 coding DNA: TGTGCCAGCAGTGAGTTGGGACAGTCCCACCGGGCTTTCTTT.

CDR3 sequence reads: CASSPPDGGRETQYF. The CDR3 coding sequence is TGTGCCAGCTCACCACCCGACGGGGGCAGAGAGACCCAGTACTTC. This sequence joins TRBV18 and TRBJ2-5, with D tentatively TRBD1 or TRBD2 (6 bases each). V was pared by 0 bases and J by 4 bases, with 12 bases between. Per germline, CDR1 KGHSH and CDR2 LQKENI. The CDR3 covers 15 residues.

The chain couples TRBV11-3 to TRBJ2-3; 9 nucleotides match TRBD2. V trimming: 4 bases; J trimming: 0 bases; junction bases outside the gene matches: 2. This CDR3 has 15 amino acids. The germline CDR1 and CDR2 sequences are SGHNT and YENEEA. CDR3 in amino acids: CASSSLAGSTDTQYF. The CDR3 nucleotides are TGTGCCAGCAGCTCTCTAGCGGGGAGCACAGATACGCAGTATTTT.

V usage is TRBV9 and J usage is TRBJ1-1; tentative D call: TRBD1 (6 bases). CDR1 SGDLS and CDR2 YYNGEE come from the germline V gene. V was pared by 0 bases and J by 8 bases, with 11 bases between. The CDR3 sequence is 13 residues long. The CDR3 nucleotides read TGTGCCAGCAGCGTAGGAGGGGGTTCCGAAGCTTTCTTT. It yields the protein CASSVGGGSEAFF.

V and J are TRBV7-9 and TRBJ2-2, with D possibly TRBD1 on 6 matching bases. The CDR3 has 16 amino acids. Trimming stripped 5 bases from V and 4 bases from J, with 17 bases between. Per germline, CDR1 SEHNR and CDR2 FQNEAQ (reference sequence). CDR3 sequence (DNA): TGTGCCAGCAGCCTATATCAGGGGTCGGCCACCGGGGAGCTGTTTTTT. This encodes CASSLYQGSATGELFF.

Details on this clone: Other DNA variants within this sample encode the same CDR3. The J gene is TRBJ2-3, the V gene TRBV27; 8 bases agree with TRBD2. The germline V gene encodes CDR1 MNHEY and CDR2 SMNVEV (reference sequence). The CDR3 extends over 14 amino acids. After removal of 2 bases from V and 5 bases from J, the junction contained 3 bases not matched to a gene. The DNA of the CDR3 is TGTGCCAGCAGTTTAAGACTAGCGCTAGATACGCAGTATTTT. It specifies CASSLRLALDTQYF.

This rearrangement joins TRBV14 to TRBJ1-1; D gene ambiguous. The CDR3 sequence is 15 residues long. With 2 bases removed from V and 0 bases from J, the gap between germline ends came to 10 bases. Germline CDR1 reads SGHDN; CDR2 reads FVKESK. CDR3: CASSQRASLNTEAFF. CDR3 sequence (DNA): TGTGCCAGCAGCCAAAGGGCCTCCTTGAACACTGAAGCTTTCTTT.